One sample yielded the 3 T cell receptor beta chains listed below, sequenced in a study of OX40 agonist ivuxolimab in advanced cancers. Libraries were prepared by immunoSEQ multiplex PCR; TCRdb keeps only in-frame clonotypes and omits some of them. This repertoire shows 50,000 to 60,000 clones, 82% found once; its top ten account for approximately 1.5%. Source: CD4+ or CD8+ T cells sorted from blood, taken in a trial of the OX40 agonist ivuxolimab. Receptors were obtained from an adult with an advanced solid tumor such as melanoma, head and neck, liver or kidney cancer.

The chain couples TRBV10-3 to TRBJ2-1, with D tentatively TRBD1 (7 bases). CDR1 is ENHRY, CDR2 SYGVKD, per germline. V was pared by 4 bases and J by 0 bases, with 10 bases between. The CDR3 loop spans 15 amino acids. This chain's CDR3 is CAISGQGGSYNEQFF. The CDR3 region has the DNA TGTGCCATCAGTGGGCAGGGGGGCTCCTACAATGAGCAGTTCTTC.

This clone was seen only a few times. CDR3 sequence (DNA): TGTGCCACCAGCAGAGCGGAATCGGGGCAGTATTTT. Amino acid sequence: CATSRAESGQYF. The rearrangement uses TRBV15 and TRBJ2-3; D is uncertain. There are 12 residues in the CDR3. Germline CDR1 and CDR2: LNHNV and YYDKDF (reference sequence). V was cut by 1 base and J by 11 bases, with 10 bases left in between.

This chain joins TRBV5-1 and TRBJ1-1, with TRBD1 identical over 8 bases. With V trimmed by 0 bases and J by 1 base, 8 bases remained unmatched. Germline assignment: CDR1 SGHRS and CDR2 YFSETQ. The CDR3 sequence is 17 residues long. CDR3 in DNA: TGCGCCAGCAGCTTGGATTCACGGACAGGGACGAACACTGAAGCTTTCTTT. Encoded protein: CASSLDSRTGTNTEAFF.